These 29 T cell receptor beta chains share one sample of origin, sequenced in a study of shared clonotypes between healthy human individuals. Here immunoSEQ multiplex PCR was the method, and the copy in TCRdb shows in-frame clones only, minus some. The sample holds around 500,000 clones, 76% seen once. Sequencing was done on a sample of PBMCs. Receptor source: a woman in her thirties or forties in good health. Some clones in this sample may be carry-over from other donors' samples.

The chain couples TRBV5-1 to TRBJ2-7; D tentatively reads TRBD1 or TRBD2 (6 bases each). Germline-derived CDR1 and CDR2 are SGHRS and YFSETQ. Trimming left V 0 bases short and J 3 bases short, with 13 bases between. The CDR3 is 15 amino acids. DNA for the CDR3: TGCGCCAGCAGCTTGGGGCGGGACACCCTCTACGAGCAGTACTTC. As protein: CASSLGRDTLYEQYF.

This clone was counted a few times. The V and J genes are TRBV5-6 and TRBJ1-5; D ambiguous. Germline lookup yields CDR1 SGHDT and CDR2 YYEEEE. Trimming pared 0 bases from V and 4 bases from J, leaving 5 bases between. This CDR3 contains 13 residues. CDR3 sequence (DNA): TGTGCCAGCAGCTTGGGGCTAAATCAGCCCCAGCATTTT. Its translation is CASSLGLNQPQHF.

V is TRBV6-6 and J is TRBJ2-3; D gene unclear. Germline assignment: CDR1 MNHNY and CDR2 SVGAGI (reference sequence). V lost 4 bases and J 6 bases, leaving 14 bases between the germline ends. The CDR3 contains 14 residues. CDR3 nucleotide sequence: TGTGCCAGCAGTTCTGGACCTTCTATGGATACGCAGTATTTT. Translation gives CASSSGPSMDTQYF.

This rearrangement joins TRBV29-1 to TRBJ1-1; 8 nucleotides line up with TRBD1. The CDR3 runs 11 residues. J was trimmed by 4 bases and V by 7 bases; bases with no gene match: 2. Germline values: CDR1 SQVTM, CDR2 ANQGSEA. The CDR3 region has the DNA TGCAGCGCAGACAGGGGCACTGAAGCTTTCTTT. The encoded protein is CSADRGTEAFF.

The CDR3 region is CASSMLGSSYEQYF. DNA of the CDR3: TGTGCCAGTAGTATGTTAGGATCGTCCTACGAGCAGTACTTC. The rearrangement uses TRBV19 and TRBJ2-7; D gene uncertain. V shed 3 bases and J shed 1 base, with 10 bases lying between them. The CDR3 has 14 residues. Germline CDR1 reads LNHDA; CDR2 reads SQIVND (reference sequence).

The rearrangement joins TRBV5-4 to TRBJ2-1, with D tentatively TRBD1 or TRBD2 (5 bases each). This CDR3 contains 14 residues. The V gene lost 4 bases and the J gene lost 5 bases, with 13 bases spanning the gap. The germline V gene encodes CDR1 SGHNT and CDR2 YYREEE (reference sequence). The DNA for the CDR3 is TGTGCCAGCAGCAAGAGGGACCGTAACAATGAGCAGTTCTTC. Its translation: CASSKRDRNNEQFF.

V is TRBV11-2 and J is TRBJ1-2; TRBD1 might be the D (5 bases). This CDR3 contains 16 residues. CDR1 is SGHAT, CDR2 FQNNGV, per germline. Trimming removed 5 bases at V and 1 base at J, with 17 bases between. The CDR3 loop is CASSPGSGVGNYGYTF. CDR3 in DNA: TGTGCCAGCAGCCCGGGCTCGGGGGTGGGTAACTATGGCTACACCTTC.

V usage is TRBV4-2 and J usage is TRBJ2-1; tentative D call: TRBD2 (5 bases). This CDR3 region has 12 residues. V lost 1 base to trimming and J lost 12 bases, with 10 bases between them. Germline-derived CDR1 and CDR2 are LGHNA and YNFKEQ. In nucleotides, the CDR3 is TGTGCCAGCAGCCAAGGTGGAGGTTGGCAGTTCTTC. Translated: CASSQGGGWQFF.

Of note for this clone: Different DNA sequences within this sample yield the same CDR3. The chain joins TRBV5-4 to TRBJ2-1; D gene unclear. V lost 4 bases to trimming and J lost 7 bases, with 9 bases between them. The CDR3 runs to 12 residues. Germline CDR1 SGHNT, CDR2 YYREEE (reference sequence). CDR3 protein: CASSPRRNEQFF. Written as DNA, the CDR3 is TGTGCCAGCAGCCCCCGTCGAAATGAGCAGTTCTTC.

The gene calls are TRBV6-1 and TRBJ2-2; 10 bases align to TRBD1. V lost 7 bases and J lost 6; bases outside the gene matches: 5. The CDR3 consists of 14 residues. Germline assignment: CDR1 MNHNS and CDR2 SASEGT. In nucleotides, the CDR3 is TGTGCCAGCACCCAGGGACAGGGGTCCGGGGAGCTGTTTTTT. Amino acid sequence: CASTQGQGSGELFF.

Ten or more counts support this clone. The genes are TRBV5-1 and TRBJ1-1, with 8 bases identical to TRBD1. This CDR3 has 17 residues. The germline V gene encodes CDR1 SGHRS and CDR2 YFSETQ. V shed 1 base, J shed 0 bases, and the junction held 8 bases outside the gene matches. The CDR3 DNA follows: TGCGCCAGCAGCTTGCGAGACAGGGGACGCGTGAACACTGAAGCTTTCTTT. Translation: CASSLRDRGRVNTEAFF. Complete variable domain (other parts from reference TRBV5-1 and TRBJ1-1): KAGVTQTPRYLIKTRGQQVTLSCSPISGHRSVSWYQQTPGQGLQFLFEYFSETQRNKGNFPGRFSGRQFSNSRSEMNVSTLELGDSALYLCASSLRDRGRVNTEAFFGQGTRLTVV.

This rearrangement joins TRBV5-1 to TRBJ2-7, with 11 bases lining up with TRBD1. V shed 3 bases, J shed 2 bases, and the junction held 7 bases outside the gene matches. This CDR3 is built from 16 residues. Germline V gene lookup returns CDR1 SGHRS and CDR2 YFSETQ. The CDR3, as DNA: TGCGCCAGCAGCTGGACCGGGACAGGGGGGACCTACGAGCAGTACTTC. As protein: CASSWTGTGGTYEQYF.

V is TRBV2 and J is TRBJ1-1, with D possibly being TRBD1 (6 bases). CDR1 and CDR2 from the germline V gene are SNHLY and FYNNEI. Trimming left V 4 bases short and J 5 bases short, with 14 bases between. There are 14 residues in the CDR3. The CDR3 region is CASSVRGLGTEAFF. The CDR3 DNA is TGTGCCAGCAGTGTTAGGGGGTTGGGAACTGAAGCTTTCTTT.

The chain employs TRBV2 and TRBJ2-1; 11 nucleotides agree with TRBD2. Trimming removed 6 bases from V and 8 bases from J; junction bases left unmatched: 15. The CDR3 is made up of 17 amino acids. The germline CDR1 and CDR2 sequences are SNHLY and FYNNEI. CDR3 residues: CASRPQLAGVPWDEQFF. The CDR3, as DNA: TGTGCCAGCAGGCCCCAACTAGCGGGAGTGCCCTGGGATGAGCAGTTCTTC.

The CDR3 DNA follows: TGTGCCAGCTGTGGTACAGGGGACTACTCCTACGAGCAGTACTTC. It yields the protein CASCGTGDYSYEQYF. V gene TRBV28 combines with J gene TRBJ2-5, with D possibly called TRBD1 or TRBD2 (7 bases each). The last part of the DNA fits TRBJ2-7 better; the J call may be wrong. Germline CDR1 and CDR2: MDHEN and SYDVKM. The CDR3 is 15 amino acids.

J is TRBJ1-5 and V is TRBV7-2; D remains unclear. V was shortened by 1 base and J by 1 base, with 14 bases between the two germline ends. Germline V CDR1 and CDR2: SGHTA, FQGNSA. The CDR3 loop spans 17 amino acids. The CDR3 sequence is CASSLEFGYVSNQPQHF. In nucleotides, the CDR3 is TGTGCCAGCAGCTTAGAATTCGGCTATGTCAGCAATCAGCCCCAGCATTTT.

The gene calls are TRBV29-1 and TRBJ2-5; D may be TRBD1 (5 bases). The CDR3 has 21 amino acids. From germline, CDR1 is SQVTM and CDR2 ANQGSEA. The ends were cut back, 5 bases at V and 5 bases at J, with 39 bases in the middle. The CDR3 loop is CSVLRALGSLSRQEAWETQYF. The CDR3 region has the DNA TGCAGCGTTCTCAGGGCCTTAGGGTCACTAAGCAGACAAGAGGCCTGGGAGACCCAGTACTTC. Together with reference TRBV29-1 and TRBJ2-5, the CDR3 gives the full variable domain: SAVISQKPSRDICQRGTSLTIQCQVDSQVTMMFWYRQQPGQSLTLIATANQGSEATYESGFVIDKFPISRPNLTFSTLTVSNMSPEDSSIYLCSVLRALGSLSRQEAWETQYFGPGTRLLVL.

A few counts support this clone. The V call is TRBV9, the J call TRBJ2-5, with 11 bases matching TRBD1. Trimming at V came to 2 bases and at J to 11 bases, leaving 2 bases not matched to a gene. The CDR3 sequence is 12 residues long. Per the germline V gene, CDR1 is SGDLS and CDR2 is YYNGEE. CDR3 sequence (DNA): TGTGCCAGCAGCGTGGGACAGGGGGAGCAGTACTTC. Amino acid sequence: CASSVGQGEQYF.

A few counts support this clone. The chain combines TRBV2 with TRBJ1-5, with D perhaps TRBD1 (6 bases). V lost 4 bases, J lost 0 bases, and 13 bases lay in between. Germline lookup yields CDR1 SNHLY and CDR2 FYNNEI. The CDR3 has 16 residues. The CDR3 reads CASSGVGALSNQPQHF. Written as DNA, the CDR3 is TGTGCCAGCAGTGGTGTGGGGGCCCTTAGCAATCAGCCCCAGCATTTT. The whole variable domain, filled in from reference TRBV2 and TRBJ1-5, reads EPEVTQTPSHQVTQMGQEVILRCVPISNHLYFYWYRQILGQKVEFLVSFYNNEISEKSEIFDDQFSVERPDGSNFTLKIRSTKLEDSAMYFCASSGVGALSNQPQHFGDGTRLSIL.

The chain uses TRBV7-6 and TRBJ2-1, with no clear D. V lost 4 bases and J 5 bases, leaving 9 bases between the germline ends. CDR1 is SGHVS, CDR2 FNYEAQ, per germline. The CDR3 has 13 residues. This CDR3 reads CASSSTVDNEQFF. DNA of the CDR3: TGTGCCAGCAGCTCAACGGTTGACAATGAGCAGTTCTTC.

The V and J genes are TRBV11-2 and TRBJ2-1, with D perhaps given as TRBD1 or TRBD2 (5 bases each). V lost 2 bases and J 9 bases, leaving 23 bases between the germline ends. Per germline, CDR1 SGHAT and CDR2 FQNNGV. The CDR3 totals 17 residues. The CDR3 bases are TGTGCCAGCAGCTTATACGGGGCGACGGAGACCCTAGCTGAGCAGTTCTTC. This sequence encodes CASSLYGATETLAEQFF.

This chain links TRBV7-8 with TRBJ2-3; TRBD1 matches 9 bases. Germline assignment: CDR1 SGHVS and CDR2 FQNEAQ. This CDR3 spans 16 amino acids. The trim removed 4 bases at V and 3 bases at J, leaving 8 bases unmatched. CDR3 DNA sequence: TGTGCCAGCAGCTCACAGGGGGCGCGTCGTACAGATACGCAGTATTTT. Its protein product is CASSSQGARRTDTQYF.

This clone was picked up a small number of times. This probably arose from a read error, given a far larger clone one base away. This chain joins TRBV29-1 and TRBJ1-2; no clear D gene. The CDR3 extends over 11 amino acids. Germline lookup yields CDR1 SQVTM and CDR2 ANQGSEA. The CDR3 reads CSESSNCGYTF. The CDR3 region has the DNA TGCAGCGAGTCCTCAAACTGTGGCTACACCTTC.

This clone was seen once. The chain couples TRBV28 to TRBJ2-3; 7 nucleotides align to TRBD1. The CDR3 covers 17 residues. From germline, CDR1 is MDHEN and CDR2 SYDVKM. V shed 6 bases, J shed 4 bases, and the junction held 16 bases outside the gene matches. The CDR3 here is CASSRSRQGRSPDTQYF. DNA of the CDR3: TGTGCCAGCAGCCGATCCAGACAGGGAAGGTCCCCAGATACGCAGTATTTT.

In nucleotides, the CDR3 is TGTGCCAGCAGTGCGGGAGGAGGGCAGTTCTTC. Protein product: CASSAGGGQFF. The V gene is TRBV6-5, the J gene TRBJ2-1; 8 nucleotides agree with TRBD2. Looked up from germline, CDR1 is MNHEY and CDR2 is SVGAGI. Unmatched junction bases numbered 3, after V lost 5 bases and J lost 12 bases. The CDR3 spans 11 residues.

The sample holds one count of this clone. The chain combines TRBV14 with TRBJ2-2, with unresolved D. The CDR3 loop spans 18 amino acids. V was pared by 4 bases and J by 4 bases, with 22 bases between. Looked up from germline, CDR1 is SGHDN and CDR2 is FVKESK. CDR3 sequence reads: CASSPLLGLGFGTGELFF. CDR3 nucleotides: TGTGCCAGCAGCCCCCTGCTTGGTTTAGGGTTCGGCACCGGGGAGCTGTTTTTT.

The V call is TRBV7-9, the J call TRBJ1-3, with D uncertain. V gave up 2 bases and J gave up 3 bases, with 8 bases separating them. CDR1 and CDR2 from the germline V gene are SEHNR and FQNEAQ (reference sequence). This CDR3 comprises 14 residues. The CDR3 loop is CASSLTRSGNTIYF. DNA for the CDR3: TGTGCCAGCAGCTTAACCCGTAGTGGAAACACCATATATTTT. The full variable domain, rest sourced from reference TRBV7-9 and TRBJ1-3, is DTGVSQNPRHKITKRGQNVTFRCDPISEHNRLYWYRQTLGQGPEFLTYFQNEAQLEKSRLLSDRFSAERPKGSFSTLEIQRTEQGDSAMYLCASSLTRSGNTIYFGEGSWLTVV.

V is TRBV6-5 and J is TRBJ1-5, with D perhaps matching TRBD1 (6 bases). Germline loops: CDR1 MNHEY, CDR2 SVGAGI. V lost 5 bases to trimming and J lost 2 bases, with 10 bases between them. This CDR3 is built from 14 residues. Here the CDR3 reads CASSTYRGNQPQHF. CDR3 DNA sequence: TGTGCCAGCAGTACCTACAGGGGCAATCAGCCCCAGCATTTT.

The V call is TRBV7-9, the J call TRBJ1-2, with TRBD1 identical over 8 bases. Germline CDR1 and CDR2: SEHNR and FQNEAQ (reference sequence). This CDR3 is built from 13 residues. The ends lost 4 bases at V and 6 bases at J; junction bases unmatched: 4. The CDR3 DNA follows: TGTGCCAGCAGCTGGACAGGGAGGGATGGCTACACCTTC. Translation gives CASSWTGRDGYTF.